Below are 23 T cell receptor beta chains sequenced from a single sample in a study of blood T cells in healthy people across ages. Through a sample-barcoded 5' primer and a J-beta primer mix, a second PCR was run for roughly 7 to 12 cycles. TCRdb called the 5' RACE reads again in MiXCR, with one record for every CDR3 protein. In the table there are about 830,000 distinct CDR3 sequences, approximately 59% of which are singletons. Source material: blood. The source of these receptors is a man under 40 in good health.

The CDR3 bases are TGTGCCAGCAGTTACTCGGGTCTGGGGGGCGCAACCTACGAGCAGTACTTC. Protein: CASSYSGLGGATYEQYF. The rearrangement links TRBV6-5 to TRBJ2-7, with D possibly being TRBD1 or TRBD2 (6 bases each). CDR1 MNHEY and CDR2 SVGAGI come from the germline V gene. CDR3 size: 17 residues. Trimming shortened V by 0 bases and J by 2 bases, and 17 bases separated the two germline ends.

V usage is TRBV12-3 or TRBV12-4 and J usage is TRBJ1-4; D possibly corresponds to TRBD1 (5 bases). This CDR3 comprises 14 residues. Deletions cut 4 bases from V and 6 bases from J, with 12 bases between. CDR3 in amino acids: CASSSSGTDEKLFF. The CDR3 bases are TGTGCCAGCAGTTCCTCAGGGACCGATGAAAAACTGTTTTTT.

The chain couples TRBV6-6 to TRBJ2-7; TRBD2 is a possible D gene (6 bases). Germline V gene data show CDR1 as MNHNY and CDR2 as SVGAGI (reference sequence). The V and J ends lost 9 bases and 0 bases respectively, with 9 bases between them. The CDR3 has 12 amino acids. The CDR3 region is CASGTFSYEQYF. The CDR3, as DNA: TGTGCCAGTGGGACTTTCTCCTACGAGCAGTACTTC.

This chain connects TRBV5-1 to TRBJ2-5, with D perhaps matching TRBD2 (6 bases). The CDR3 is 18 residues long. V shed 3 bases and J shed 5 bases, with 26 bases lying between them. Germline V gene data show CDR1 as SGHRS and CDR2 as YFSETQ. This chain's CDR3 is CASSCRGTPKCSVETQYF. For the CDR3, the DNA is TGCGCCAGCAGCTGCCGGGGGACCCCGAAATGTTCCGTGGAGACCCAGTACTTC.

The V and J genes are TRBV10-3 and TRBJ2-3; possibly TRBD1 or TRBD2 for D (5 bases each). Trimming took off 4 bases at V and 0 bases at J, with 17 bases between the two ends. This CDR3 is 17 amino acids long. Germline CDR1 reads ENHRY; CDR2 reads SYGVKD. The CDR3 region is CAISARGQGTSTDTQYF. The CDR3 DNA follows: TGTGCCATCAGTGCGCGAGGGCAGGGAACTAGCACAGATACGCAGTATTTT.

The genes are TRBV2 and TRBJ2-5; TRBD2 agrees at 13 bases. V lost 4 bases to trimming and J lost 5 bases; unmatched junction nucleotides: 4. The germline CDR1 and CDR2 sequences are SNHLY and FYNNEI. This CDR3 has 15 amino acids. For the CDR3, the DNA is TGTGCCAGCAGTGTTGGACTAGCGGGGGTGGAGACCCAGTACTTC. Amino acid sequence: CASSVGLAGVETQYF.

This rearrangement joins TRBV14 to TRBJ2-7; D gene unclear. Germline V gives CDR1 SGHDN, CDR2 FVKESK. With 4 bases removed from V and 5 bases from J, the gap between germline ends came to 12 bases. The CDR3 runs to 13 residues. This chain's CDR3 is CASSLQDVNEQYF. Here the CDR3 DNA reads TGTGCCAGCAGCCTCCAGGACGTCAACGAGCAGTACTTC.

The chain recombines TRBV5-1 with TRBJ2-1, with D possibly TRBD2 on 6 matching bases. The germline CDR1 and CDR2 sequences are SGHRS and YFSETQ. The length of the CDR3 is 11 residues. The V and J ends lost 2 bases and 10 bases respectively, with 7 bases between them. CDR3 in amino acids: CASSFGREQFF. The CDR3 coding sequence is TGCGCCAGCAGCTTTGGGAGGGAGCAGTTCTTC. Full variable domain (rest looked up from reference TRBV5-1 and TRBJ2-1): KAGVTQTPRYLIKTRGQQVTLSCSPISGHRSVSWYQQTPGQGLQFLFEYFSETQRNKGNFPGRFSGRQFSNSRSEMNVSTLELGDSALYLCASSFGREQFFGPGTRLTVL.

This rearrangement joins TRBV2 to TRBJ2-5; D is uncertain. V was pared by 6 bases and J by 11 bases, with 19 bases between. The germline V gene encodes CDR1 SNHLY and CDR2 FYNNEI. The CDR3 has 13 amino acids. The CDR3 loop is CASRSSANNEQYF. For the CDR3, the DNA is TGTGCCAGCAGGAGTTCAGCAAACAATGAGCAGTACTTC.

The table lists this clonotype with many counts. The chain is built from TRBV4-3 and TRBJ1-1, with 7 bases that match TRBD1. The germline V gene has CDR1 LGHNA and CDR2 YSLEER. V was pared by 1 base and J by 4 bases, with 6 bases of the junction left unmatched. CDR3 length: 15 amino acids. CDR3 loop: CASSQGGTGVTEAFF. The CDR3 DNA sequence: TGCGCCAGCAGCCAAGGGGGAACAGGGGTCACTGAAGCTTTCTTT.

This sequence joins TRBV7-2 and TRBJ1-2; D gene unclear. The CDR3 consists of 14 residues. CDR1 and CDR2 (germline): SGHTA, FQGNSA. V was shortened by 5 bases and J by 8 bases, with 18 bases between the two germline ends. CDR3 DNA: TGTGCCAGCAGCCCGTCGGTGGGGTTGGGCGGCTACACCTTC. Translation gives CASSPSVGLGGYTF.

This clonotype came up a few times. This chain uses TRBV7-2 with TRBJ2-7; D unresolved. The CDR3 covers 13 residues. V was shortened by 5 bases and J by 2 bases, with 10 bases between the two germline ends. Germline CDR1 SGHTA, CDR2 FQGNSA. CDR3 nucleotides: TGTGCCAGCAGCGAGAACAGTCCCTACGAGCAGTACTTC. It translates to CASSENSPYEQYF.

The chain joins TRBV7-8 to TRBJ2-3; D not resolved. This CDR3 region has 15 residues. Trimming stripped 2 bases from V and 1 base from J, with 10 bases between. CDR1 is SGHVS, CDR2 FQNEAQ, per germline. CDR3 coding DNA: TGTGCCAGCAGCTTATGGCAACGCCGCACAGATACGCAGTATTTT. Translation: CASSLWQRRTDTQYF.

This chain uses TRBV29-1 with TRBJ2-2; a possible D gene is TRBD1 (6 bases). The length of the CDR3 is 14 residues. Germline V gene sequence: CDR1 SQVTM, CDR2 ANQGSEA. Trimming stripped 3 bases from V and 5 bases from J, with 13 bases between. The CDR3 reads CSVEWNRETGELFF. The CDR3 coding sequence is TGCAGCGTTGAGTGGAACAGGGAGACCGGGGAGCTGTTTTTT.

The chain employs TRBV7-2 and TRBJ1-1; 8 nucleotides align to TRBD1. Germline trimming cut 5 bases from V and 2 bases from J; bases unmatched to any gene: 13. This CDR3 spans 17 amino acids. Per germline, CDR1 SGHTA and CDR2 FQGNSA. CDR3 in amino acids: CASSPQGAGAPNTEAFF. CDR3 in DNA: TGTGCCAGCAGCCCGCAGGGGGCAGGGGCCCCAAACACTGAAGCTTTCTTT.

A few counts support this clonotype. CDR3 sequence (DNA): TGCGCCAGCAGCCCTACAACCGGGGCCGGGACGGATACGCAGTATTTT. Its protein product is CASSPTTGAGTDTQYF. The rearrangement joins TRBV4-3 to TRBJ2-3; D may correspond to TRBD1 or TRBD2 (5 bases each). V dropped 4 bases and J dropped 6 bases, with 20 bases sitting between them. CDR3 length: 16 amino acids. Per the germline V gene, CDR1 is LGHNA and CDR2 is YSLEER.

In DNA, the CDR3 is TGTGCCAGCAGTTTAAACGGGCAGGGGGCTCGGGGCTACACCTTC. Translation: CASSLNGQGARGYTF. The chain joins TRBV28 to TRBJ1-2; 8 bases match TRBD1. CDR3 size: 15 residues. CDR1 MDHEN and CDR2 SYDVKM come from the germline V gene. With 2 bases clipped from V and 8 bases from J, the junction kept 10 bases outside the gene matches.

This chain links TRBV18 with TRBJ2-1; D unresolved. The CDR3 spans 15 residues. The V gene lost 2 bases and the J gene lost 0 bases, with 8 bases spanning the gap. Germline assignment: CDR1 KGHSH and CDR2 LQKENI. The CDR3 protein is CASSPMASSYNEQFF. The CDR3 bases are TGTGCCAGCTCACCAATGGCGAGCTCCTACAATGAGCAGTTCTTC.

This clonotype was seen a few times. V is TRBV28 and J is TRBJ1-2, with D perhaps TRBD1 (5 bases). The germline V gene has CDR1 MDHEN and CDR2 SYDVKM. The V gene lost 4 bases and the J gene lost 7 bases, with 13 bases spanning the gap. The CDR3 contains 13 residues. CDR3 in amino acids: CASSSPGYGGYTF. The CDR3 nucleotides are TGTGCCAGCAGTTCCCCAGGGTACGGTGGCTACACCTTC.

This clonotype occurred a few times. The genes are TRBV9 and TRBJ1-1; maybe TRBD1 (6 bases). CDR1 SGDLS and CDR2 YYNGEE come from the germline V gene. The CDR3 is made up of 12 amino acids. V lost 0 bases to trimming and J lost 7 bases, with 7 bases between them. The CDR3 loop is CASSVEGGEAFF. As DNA, the CDR3 is TGTGCCAGCAGCGTAGAGGGGGGTGAAGCTTTCTTT.

J is TRBJ2-7 and V is TRBV5-1; 8 nucleotides align to TRBD2. The J call is in doubt because the DNA end fits TRBJ2-1 better. Germline loops: CDR1 SGHRS, CDR2 YFSETQ. The CDR3 is made up of 13 amino acids. As DNA, the CDR3 is TGCGCCAGCAGCTGGAGCGGGGGATGGGAGCAGTTCTTC. It codes for CASSWSGGWEQFF.

The chain has TRBV30 and TRBJ2-7; no clear D. The CDR3 is made up of 12 amino acids. Germline CDR1 is GTSNPN and CDR2 is SVGIG (reference sequence). V was clipped by 0 bases and J by 4 bases, with 7 bases between them. The CDR3 DNA follows: TGTGCCTGGAGTGTACTGGAGTACGAGCAGTACTTC. It specifies CAWSVLEYEQYF.

This clonotype has just a few counts. V gene TRBV7-3 combines with J gene TRBJ2-1; D is perhaps TRBD2 (6 bases). Trimming stripped 6 bases from V and 0 bases from J, with 12 bases between. Germline V gene sequence: CDR1 SGHTA, CDR2 FQGTGA. The CDR3 contains 15 residues. CDR3 amino acids: CASSFRDSSYNEQFF. The CDR3 DNA reads TGTGCCAGCAGTTTTCGGGACTCCTCCTACAATGAGCAGTTCTTC.